This is a list of T cell receptor beta chains from one sample in a study of cytomegalovirus exposure and HLA in healthy donors. Sequencing used immunoSEQ multiplex PCR; TCRdb keeps in-frame clones, though not all of them. This sample carries 200,000 or so clones, around 83% of them seen once, and the ten largest clones take around 1.4%. The sample consisted of PBMCs. The receptors originated from a girl aged 5 to 17 in good health and CMV-seronegative. The CDR3 runs from the conserved cysteine through the conserved F or W.

v_call: TRBV6-1; cdr3_aa: CASRERPQGIWGYGYTF
v_call: TRBV7-3; cdr3_aa: CASSLRPEVGPLDTQYF
v_call: TRBV28; cdr3_aa: CASREHGPGNYEQYF
v_call: TRBV4-3; cdr3_aa: CASSRGTEAFF
v_call: TRBV4-2; cdr3_aa: CASSQERVGEQYF
v_call: TRBV7-6; cdr3_aa: CASSPGPPGLAGSSYEQYF
v_call: TRBV10-2; cdr3_aa: CASGPRTGAGNTIYF
v_call: TRBV9; cdr3_aa: CASSVGGGNYGYTF
v_call: TRBV6-1; cdr3_aa: CASSEARGGTDTQYF
v_call: TRBV28; cdr3_aa: CASSGRGRPPAYEQYF
v_call: TRBV27; cdr3_aa: CASSTPGGPPYNEQFF
v_call: TRBV27; cdr3_aa: CASRPGGYSNQPQHF
v_call: TRBV6-5; cdr3_aa: CASSYGLGGTYEQYF
v_call: TRBV5-1; cdr3_aa: CASSPYLAGYNEQFF
v_call: TRBV10-3; cdr3_aa: CAISRQVNYGYTF
v_call: TRBV5-6; cdr3_aa: CASSAGPTGANYEQYF
v_call: TRBV28; cdr3_aa: CASSSRGGNYGYTF
v_call: TRBV30; cdr3_aa: CAWSVQGSGELFF
v_call: TRBV15; cdr3_aa: CATSREAGDNEQFF
v_call: TRBV29-1; cdr3_aa: CSVVAGSYEQYF
v_call: TRBV7-9; cdr3_aa: CASTLRGANEEGYTF
v_call: TRBV6-1; cdr3_aa: CASSFDRSSNQPQHF
v_call: TRBV9; cdr3_aa: CASSAGSMMNTEAFF
v_call: TRBV18; cdr3_aa: CASSTDRSNEQFF
v_call: TRBV5-1; cdr3_aa: CASSYHGQGALTNEQYF
v_call: TRBV30; cdr3_aa: CAWSKQGRHANTEAFF
v_call: TRBV30; cdr3_aa: CAWSDGGTRETQYF
v_call: TRBV28; cdr3_aa: CASRAAGVGYTF
v_call: TRBV5-6; cdr3_aa: CASSFERGPLRMPTDTQYF
v_call: TRBV9; cdr3_aa: CASSVEPSGGWTGELFF
v_call: TRBV27; cdr3_aa: CASSLRIGQPQETQYF
v_call: TRBV7-9; cdr3_aa: CASSLVGGTDAFF
v_call: TRBV6-5; cdr3_aa: CASSYRVLRDTQYF
v_call: TRBV30; cdr3_aa: CAWRDRVFSPLHF
v_call: TRBV27; cdr3_aa: CASTHGPTGAAYEQYF
v_call: TRBV28; cdr3_aa: CASRGQGRKTGELFF
v_call: TRBV28; cdr3_aa: CASSLSPPGGAVLYNSPLHF
v_call: TRBV10-2; cdr3_aa: CASRVAGTSYEQYF
v_call: TRBV19; cdr3_aa: CASSKARDRVVISNQPQHF
v_call: TRBV5-5; cdr3_aa: CATTTDRASYEQYF
v_call: TRBV7-9; cdr3_aa: CASSPGGRAEQYF
v_call: TRBV5-1; cdr3_aa: CASSRTSSNSEQFF
v_call: TRBV9; cdr3_aa: CASSPREADEKLFF
v_call: TRBV4-2; cdr3_aa: CASSYLGNTEAFF
v_call: TRBV30; cdr3_aa: CAWSADFGDSHGYTF
v_call: TRBV4-2; cdr3_aa: CASSQGLGRQETQYF
v_call: TRBV5-6; cdr3_aa: CASSLFRGNTEAFF
v_call: TRBV19; cdr3_aa: CASSYDGILNTEAFF
v_call: TRBV4-1; cdr3_aa: CASSPGRTANTEAFF
v_call: TRBV27; cdr3_aa: CASSPRDSNQPQHF
v_call: TRBV18; cdr3_aa: CASSPAQGGPGELFF
v_call: TRBV18; cdr3_aa: CASGPAQGYQPQHF
v_call: TRBV28; cdr3_aa: CASRPPPGTGSGGNTIYF
v_call: TRBV7-2; cdr3_aa: CASSSKRAGGETQYF
v_call: TRBV2; cdr3_aa: CASSGDSNYGYTF
v_call: TRBV7-2; cdr3_aa: CASSLLAHVGGGGTEAFF
v_call: TRBV19; cdr3_aa: CASSSRQGKRNYGYTF